These 8 T cell receptor beta chains were all obtained from the same sample, sequenced in a study of blood T cell repertoires in COVID-19. The data were produced by immunoSEQ multiplex PCR, yet TCRdb's version contains in-frame clones alone and is incomplete. The data contain 390,000 or so clones, 89% of them seen just once; the ten biggest clones take up about 2.9%. The sequencing sample was made of peripheral blood. These receptors came from a woman aged 25 to 45 with COVID-19, enrolled during active disease.

This clone was seen more than once but under ten times. V gene TRBV6-2 or TRBV6-3 combines with J gene TRBJ1-6, with no clear D. Trimming took 0 bases from V and 10 from J, leaving 25 bases between them. The germline CDR1 and CDR2 sequences are MNHEY and SVGEGT. This CDR3 contains 19 residues. The CDR3: CASSYSRADRARGGSPLHF. The CDR3 nucleotides are TGTGCCAGCAGTTACTCGAGGGCCGACCGCGCGCGGGGTGGATCACCCCTCCACTTT.

The chain combines TRBV7-2 with TRBJ2-5, with 10 bases matching TRBD2. The CDR3 has 18 amino acids. Germline assignment: CDR1 SGHTA and CDR2 FQGNSA. J lost 5 bases, V lost 0 bases, and 12 bases had no gene match. Here the CDR3 DNA reads TGTGCCAGCAGCTTAGCGCTCCTAGCGGGAGCGCGGGGGGAGACCCAGTACTTC. As protein: CASSLALLAGARGETQYF.

The V gene is TRBV6-2 or TRBV6-3, the J gene TRBJ2-1; D gene ambiguous. The CDR3 is 14 amino acids. In germline, CDR1 is MNHEY, CDR2 SVGEGT. Trimming pared 4 bases from V and 7 bases from J, leaving 14 bases between. The CDR3: CASSLVAIGNEQFF. CDR3 nucleotides: TGTGCCAGCAGTTTGGTGGCAATTGGTAATGAGCAGTTCTTC.

The CDR3 here is CASSPGQSLNTEAFF. Written as DNA, the CDR3 is TGTGCCAGCTCACCCGGACAGAGTTTGAACACTGAAGCTTTCTTT. The rearrangement joins TRBV18 to TRBJ1-1; tentative D call: TRBD1 (6 bases). The CDR3 runs to 15 residues. Germline V gene sequence: CDR1 KGHSH, CDR2 LQKENI. The V gene lost 3 bases and the J gene lost 0 bases, with 11 bases spanning the gap.

This chain connects TRBV2 to TRBJ1-1, with 9 bases identical to TRBD1. Germline CDR1 is SNHLY and CDR2 is FYNNEI. This CDR3 has 16 amino acids. Losses at the gene ends were 2 bases for V and 6 bases for J; bases not matched to a gene: 10. Written as DNA, the CDR3 is TGTGCCAGCAGTGAAAGGGGAGGACAGGGGATCGCTGAAGCTTTCTTT. Translating gives CASSERGGQGIAEAFF.

The chain uses TRBV28 and TRBJ2-5; D is perhaps TRBD2 (6 bases). CDR3 length: 12 amino acids. From germline, CDR1 is MDHEN and CDR2 SYDVKM. The germline V and J ends were trimmed by 6 bases and 4 bases, with 9 bases remaining between them. DNA for the CDR3: TGTGCCAGCAGCGTGACTAGAGAGACCCAGTACTTC. It encodes CASSVTRETQYF.

This clone was recorded a few times. This chain connects TRBV19 to TRBJ2-7, with 9 bases identical to TRBD1. The CDR3 is made up of 14 amino acids. CDR1 and CDR2 (germline): LNHDA, SQIVND (reference sequence). V lost 6 bases and J lost 2; bases outside the gene matches: 5. As DNA, the CDR3 is TGTGCCAGTAGCTACGGACAGGGGCCCTACGAGCAGTACTTC. Its translation is CASSYGQGPYEQYF.

This sequence joins TRBV3-1 (or the pseudogene TRBV3-2) and TRBJ2-5; TRBD2 aligns across 12 bases. This CDR3 has 18 amino acids. The ends lost 11 bases at V and 3 bases at J; junction bases unmatched: 19. Per the germline V gene, CDR1 is LGHDT and CDR2 is YNNKEL (reference sequence). The CDR3 protein is CARILSSGGAGDKETQYF. For the CDR3, the DNA is TGTGCCCGAATACTGTCTAGCGGGGGGGCCGGGGACAAAGAGACCCAGTACTTC.